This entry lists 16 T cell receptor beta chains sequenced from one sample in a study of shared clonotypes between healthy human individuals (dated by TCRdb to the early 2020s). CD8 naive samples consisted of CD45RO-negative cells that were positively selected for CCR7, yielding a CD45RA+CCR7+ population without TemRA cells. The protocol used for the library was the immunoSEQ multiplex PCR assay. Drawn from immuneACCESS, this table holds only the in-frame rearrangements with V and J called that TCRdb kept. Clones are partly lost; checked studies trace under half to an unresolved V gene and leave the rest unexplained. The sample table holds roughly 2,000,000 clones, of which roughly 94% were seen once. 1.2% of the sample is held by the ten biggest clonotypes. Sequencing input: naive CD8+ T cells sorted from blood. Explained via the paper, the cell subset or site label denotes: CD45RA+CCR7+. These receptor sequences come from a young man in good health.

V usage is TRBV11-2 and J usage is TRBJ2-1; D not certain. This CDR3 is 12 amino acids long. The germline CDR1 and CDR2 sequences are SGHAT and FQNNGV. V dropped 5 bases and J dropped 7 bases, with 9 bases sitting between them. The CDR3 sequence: CASSLHRNEQFF. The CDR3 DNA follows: TGTGCCAGCAGCCTACACCGAAATGAGCAGTTCTTC.

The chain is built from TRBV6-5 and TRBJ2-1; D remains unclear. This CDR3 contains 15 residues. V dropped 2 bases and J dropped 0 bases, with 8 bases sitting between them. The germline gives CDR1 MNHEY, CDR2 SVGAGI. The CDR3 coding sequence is TGTGCCAGCAGTTACCACATAAGCTCCTACAATGAGCAGTTCTTC. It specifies CASSYHISSYNEQFF.

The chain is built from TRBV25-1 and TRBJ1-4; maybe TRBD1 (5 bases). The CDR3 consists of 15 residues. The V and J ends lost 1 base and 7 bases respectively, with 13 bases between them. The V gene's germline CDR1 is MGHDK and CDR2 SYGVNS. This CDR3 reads CASSEFRGDGEKLFF. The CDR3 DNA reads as TGTGCCAGCAGTGAATTTCGGGGGGACGGTGAAAAACTGTTTTTT.

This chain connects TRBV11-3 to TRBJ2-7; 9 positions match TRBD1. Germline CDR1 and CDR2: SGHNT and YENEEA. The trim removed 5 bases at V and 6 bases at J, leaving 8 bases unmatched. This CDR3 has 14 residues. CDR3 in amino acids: CASSIPDRGCEQYF. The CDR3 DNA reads TGTGCCAGCAGCATCCCGGACAGGGGCTGCGAGCAGTACTTC.

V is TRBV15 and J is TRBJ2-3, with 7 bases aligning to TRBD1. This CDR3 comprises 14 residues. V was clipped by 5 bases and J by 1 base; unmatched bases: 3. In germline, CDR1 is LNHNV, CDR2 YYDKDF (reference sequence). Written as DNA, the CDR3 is TGTGCCACCAGCGGGGACAGCCGCACAGATACGCAGTATTTT. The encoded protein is CATSGDSRTDTQYF.

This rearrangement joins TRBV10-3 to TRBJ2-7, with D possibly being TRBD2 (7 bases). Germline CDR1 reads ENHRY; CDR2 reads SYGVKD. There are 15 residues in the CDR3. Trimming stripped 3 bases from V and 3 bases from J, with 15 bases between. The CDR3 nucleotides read TGTGCCATCAGTGATTTGGGGGGGGCTCTCTACGAGCAGTACTTC. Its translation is CAISDLGGALYEQYF.

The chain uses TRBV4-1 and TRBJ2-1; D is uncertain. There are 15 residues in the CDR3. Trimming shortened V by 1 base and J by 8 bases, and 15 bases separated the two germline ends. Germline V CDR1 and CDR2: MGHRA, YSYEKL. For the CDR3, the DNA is TGCGCCAGCAGCCAAGCTTGGCTGGATGGGGATGAGCAGTTCTTC. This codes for CASSQAWLDGDEQFF.

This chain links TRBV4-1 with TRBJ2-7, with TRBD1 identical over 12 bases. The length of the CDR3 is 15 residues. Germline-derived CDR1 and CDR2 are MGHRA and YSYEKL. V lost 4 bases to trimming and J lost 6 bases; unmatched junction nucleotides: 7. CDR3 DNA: TGCGCCAGCAGCCCGTCGGGACAGGGGGCGAGCGAGCAGTACTTC. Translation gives CASSPSGQGASEQYF.

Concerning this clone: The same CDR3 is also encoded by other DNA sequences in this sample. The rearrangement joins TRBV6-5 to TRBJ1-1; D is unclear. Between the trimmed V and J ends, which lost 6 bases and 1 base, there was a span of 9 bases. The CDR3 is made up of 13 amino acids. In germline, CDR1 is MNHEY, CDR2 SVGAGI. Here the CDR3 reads CASSPTGNTEAFF. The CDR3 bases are TGTGCCAGCAGCCCCACGGGGAACACTGAAGCTTTCTTT.

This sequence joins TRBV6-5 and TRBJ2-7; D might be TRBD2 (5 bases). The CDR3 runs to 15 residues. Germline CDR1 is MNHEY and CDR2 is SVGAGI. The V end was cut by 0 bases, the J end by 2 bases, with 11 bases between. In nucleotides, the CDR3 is TGTGCCAGCAGTTACTCGAGAGGGAAGGCCTACGAGCAGTACTTC. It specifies CASSYSRGKAYEQYF.

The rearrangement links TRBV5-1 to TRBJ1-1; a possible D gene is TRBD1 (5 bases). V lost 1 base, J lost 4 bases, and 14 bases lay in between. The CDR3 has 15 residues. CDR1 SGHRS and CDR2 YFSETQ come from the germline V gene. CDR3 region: CASSLIPGAGTEAFF. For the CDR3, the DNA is TGCGCCAGCAGCTTGATTCCCGGGGCGGGCACTGAAGCTTTCTTT.

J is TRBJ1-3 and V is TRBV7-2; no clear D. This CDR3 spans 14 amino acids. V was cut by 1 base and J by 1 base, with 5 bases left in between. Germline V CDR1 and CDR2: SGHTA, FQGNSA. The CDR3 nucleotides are TGTGCCAGCAGCTTAGAATTTTCTGGAAACACCATATATTTT. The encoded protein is CASSLEFSGNTIYF.

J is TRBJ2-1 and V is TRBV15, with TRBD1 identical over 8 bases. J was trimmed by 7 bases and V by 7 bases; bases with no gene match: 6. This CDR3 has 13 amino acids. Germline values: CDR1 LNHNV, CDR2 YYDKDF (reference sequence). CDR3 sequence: CATNRTGMNEQFF. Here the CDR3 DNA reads TGTGCCACCAACAGGACAGGGATGAATGAGCAGTTCTTC.

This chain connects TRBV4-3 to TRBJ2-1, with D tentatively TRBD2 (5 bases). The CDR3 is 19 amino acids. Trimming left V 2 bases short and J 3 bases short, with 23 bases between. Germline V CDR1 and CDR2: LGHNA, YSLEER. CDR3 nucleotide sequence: TGCGCCAGCAGCCAACGAGCGGTCTCCATCACCCCCTACTACAATGAGCAGTTCTTC. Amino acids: CASSQRAVSITPYYNEQFF.

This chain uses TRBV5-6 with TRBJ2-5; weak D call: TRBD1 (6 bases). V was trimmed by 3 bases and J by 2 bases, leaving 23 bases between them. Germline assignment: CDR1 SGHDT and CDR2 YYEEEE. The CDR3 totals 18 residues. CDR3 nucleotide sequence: TGTGCCAGCAGCTCCAATACCCCATACAGGGAAACTCAAGAGACCCAGTACTTC. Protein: CASSSNTPYRETQETQYF.

The CDR3: CASSTLAGGPYYGANVLTF. The CDR3 DNA sequence: TGTGCCAGCAGTACCCTAGCGGGGGGGCCTTATTATGGGGCCAACGTCCTGACTTTC. This rearrangement joins TRBV28 to TRBJ2-6, with 12 bases that match TRBD2. Germline trimming cut 5 bases from V and 3 bases from J; bases unmatched to any gene: 11. From germline, CDR1 is MDHEN and CDR2 SYDVKM. The CDR3 is 19 residues long.